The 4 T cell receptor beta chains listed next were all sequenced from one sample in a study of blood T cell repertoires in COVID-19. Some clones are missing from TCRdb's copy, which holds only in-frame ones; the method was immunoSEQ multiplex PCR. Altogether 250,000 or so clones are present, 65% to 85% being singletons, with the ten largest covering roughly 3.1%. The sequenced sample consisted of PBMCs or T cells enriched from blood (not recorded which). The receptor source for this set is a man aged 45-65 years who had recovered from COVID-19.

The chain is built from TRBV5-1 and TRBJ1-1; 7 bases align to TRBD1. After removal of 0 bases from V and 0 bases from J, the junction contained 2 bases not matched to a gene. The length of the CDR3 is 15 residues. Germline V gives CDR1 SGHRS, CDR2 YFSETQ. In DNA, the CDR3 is TGCGCCAGCAGCTTGGGACAGGGAATGAACACTGAAGCTTTCTTT. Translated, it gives CASSLGQGMNTEAFF.

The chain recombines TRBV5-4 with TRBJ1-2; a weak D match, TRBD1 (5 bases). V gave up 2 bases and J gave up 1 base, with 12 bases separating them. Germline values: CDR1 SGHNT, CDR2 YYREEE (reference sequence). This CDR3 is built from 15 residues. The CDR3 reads CASSFVQGYNYGYTF. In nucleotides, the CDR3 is TGTGCCAGCAGCTTCGTCCAGGGCTATAACTATGGCTACACCTTC.

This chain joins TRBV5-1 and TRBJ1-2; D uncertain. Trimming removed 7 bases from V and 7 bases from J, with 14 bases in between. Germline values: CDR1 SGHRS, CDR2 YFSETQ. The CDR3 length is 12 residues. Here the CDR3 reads CASETPRGGYTF. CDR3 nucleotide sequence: TGCGCCAGCGAGACTCCTCGGGGTGGCTACACCTTC.

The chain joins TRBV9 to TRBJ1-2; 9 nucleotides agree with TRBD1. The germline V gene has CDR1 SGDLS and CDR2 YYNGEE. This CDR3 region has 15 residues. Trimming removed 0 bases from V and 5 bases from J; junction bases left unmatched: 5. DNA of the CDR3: TGTGCCAGCAGCGTAGCGACAGGGGGGGAGTATGGCTACACCTTC. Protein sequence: CASSVATGGEYGYTF.